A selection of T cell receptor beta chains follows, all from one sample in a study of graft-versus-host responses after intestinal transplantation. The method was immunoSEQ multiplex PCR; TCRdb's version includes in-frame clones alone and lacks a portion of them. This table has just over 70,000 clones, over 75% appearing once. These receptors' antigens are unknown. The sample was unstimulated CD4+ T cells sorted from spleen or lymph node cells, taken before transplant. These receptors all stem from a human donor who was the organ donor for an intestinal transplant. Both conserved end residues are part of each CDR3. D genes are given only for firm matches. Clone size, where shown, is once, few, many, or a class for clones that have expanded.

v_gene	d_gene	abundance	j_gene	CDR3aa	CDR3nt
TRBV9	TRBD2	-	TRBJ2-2	CASITKRGNTGELFF	TGTGCCAGCATAACGAAGCGGGGAAACACCGGGGAGCTGTTTTTT
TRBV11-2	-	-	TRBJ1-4	CASSLTHRENEKLFF	TGTGCCAGCAGCTTAACTCACAGGGAAAATGAAAAACTGTTTTTT
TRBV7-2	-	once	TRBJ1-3	CASSLGGGGSGNTIYF	TGTGCCAGCAGCTTAGGAGGTGGGGGGTCTGGAAACACCATATATTTT
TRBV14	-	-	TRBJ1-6	CASSQDRTSNYNSPLHF	TGTGCCAGCAGCCAAGATAGGACTTCAAACTATAATTCACCCCTCCACTTT
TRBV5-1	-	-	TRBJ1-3	CASSLTVAGNTIYF	TGCGCCAGCAGCTTAACGGTAGCTGGAAACACCATATATTTT
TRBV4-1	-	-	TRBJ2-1	CASSQEGGAGDNEQFF	TGCGCCAGCAGCCAAGAAGGGGGGGCTGGGGACAATGAGCAGTTCTTC
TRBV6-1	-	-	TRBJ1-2	CASSESARGLSYGYTF	TGTGCCAGCAGTGAATCCGCTAGGGGACTTTCCTATGGCTACACCTTC
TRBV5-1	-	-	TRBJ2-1	CASRPAAGASHNEQFF	TGCGCCAGCCGCCCAGCGGCGGGGGCGAGCCACAATGAGCAGTTCTTC
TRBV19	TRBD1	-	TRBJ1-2	CASSRTGQGGYGYTF	TGTGCCAGTAGTAGGACGGGACAGGGAGGGTATGGCTACACCTTC
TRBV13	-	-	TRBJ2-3	CASSVLLGGSGTDTQYF	TGTGCCAGCAGCGTGCTTCTAGGAGGGTCAGGCACAGATACGCAGTATTTT
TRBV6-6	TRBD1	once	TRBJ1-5	CASSYTGVGGNQPQHF	TGTGCCAGCAGTTACACAGGGGTGGGGGGCAATCAGCCCCAGCATTTT
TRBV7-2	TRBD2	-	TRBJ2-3	CASRSPTSGATDTQYF	TGTGCCAGCAGATCACCGACTAGCGGGGCCACAGATACGCAGTATTTT
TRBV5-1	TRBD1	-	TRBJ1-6	CASSLEGQKNSPLHF	TGCGCCAGCAGCTTGGAGGGACAGAAGAATTCACCCCTCCACTTT
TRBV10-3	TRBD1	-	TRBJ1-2	CAITGTGASYGYTF	TGTGCCATCACCGGAACAGGGGCCAGCTATGGCTACACCTTC
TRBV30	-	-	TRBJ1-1	CAWSARGTAEAFF	TGTGCCTGGAGCGCAAGGGGGACCGCTGAAGCTTTCTTT
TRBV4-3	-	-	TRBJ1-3	CASSQAVHTGNTIYF	TGCGCCAGCAGCCAAGCGGTGCATACTGGAAACACCATATATTTT
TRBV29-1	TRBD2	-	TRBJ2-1	CSGGLAGGLNEQFF	TGCAGCGGGGGACTAGCGGGGGGGCTCAATGAGCAGTTCTTC
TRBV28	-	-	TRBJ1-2	CASSFQGYGYTF	TGTGCCAGCAGTTTCCAGGGCTATGGCTACACCTTC
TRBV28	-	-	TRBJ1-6	CASSPLNSPLHF	TGTGCCAGCAGCCCACTTAATTCACCCCTCCACTTT
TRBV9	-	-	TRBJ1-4	CASSVGVGVAEKLFF	TGTGCCAGCAGCGTAGGGGTAGGAGTTGCTGAAAAACTGTTTTTT
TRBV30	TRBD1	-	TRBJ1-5	CAWGGQGGISNQPQHF	TGTGCCTGGGGGGGACAGGGGGGGATTAGCAATCAGCCCCAGCATTTT
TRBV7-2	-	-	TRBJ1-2	CASRVGGGTGRGYTF	TGTGCCAGCAGAGTCGGGGGGGGCACGGGTCGGGGCTACACCTTC
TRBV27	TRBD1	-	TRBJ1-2	CASRGTGGFYGYTF	TGTGCCAGCAGGGGGACAGGGGGTTTCTATGGCTACACCTTC
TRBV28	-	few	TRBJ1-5	CASSLWRGDYSNQPQHF	TGTGCCAGCAGTTTATGGAGAGGGGACTATAGCAATCAGCCCCAGCATTTT
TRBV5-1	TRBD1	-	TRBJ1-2	CASSLGGTAIYGYTF	TGCGCCAGCAGCTTGGGGGGGACAGCGATCTATGGCTACACCTTC
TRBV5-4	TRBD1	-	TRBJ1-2	CASSLGGQGATYGYTF	TGTGCCAGCAGCTTGGGGGGACAGGGGGCGACCTATGGCTACACCTTC
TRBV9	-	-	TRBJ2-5	CASSVEGASETQYF	TGTGCCAGCAGCGTAGAAGGGGCGTCGGAGACCCAGTACTTC
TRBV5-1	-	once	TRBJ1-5	CASSPGDISNQPQHF	TGCGCCAGCAGCCCCGGGGACATCAGCAATCAGCCCCAGCATTTT
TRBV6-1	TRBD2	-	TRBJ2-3	CASSRTSGGQGQYF	TGTGCCAGCAGTCGGACTAGCGGGGGGCAGGGGCAGTATTTT
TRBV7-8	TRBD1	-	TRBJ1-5	CASSLSSGGNQPQHF	TGTGCCAGCAGCTTATCCTCAGGGGGGAATCAGCCCCAGCATTTT
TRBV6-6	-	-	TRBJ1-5	CASRLLVGGNQPQHF	TGTGCCAGCAGGTTACTGGTCGGGGGCAATCAGCCCCAGCATTTT
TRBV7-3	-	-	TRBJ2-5	CASSQGRRETQYF	TGTGCCAGCAGCCAGGGCCGACGGGAGACCCAGTACTTC
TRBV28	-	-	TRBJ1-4	CASSSIPMSEKLFF	TGTGCCAGCAGTTCGATCCCCATGAGTGAAAAACTGTTTTTT
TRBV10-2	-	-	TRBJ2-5	CASSSRGETQYF	TGCGCCAGCAGTAGCAGGGGAGAGACCCAGTACTTC
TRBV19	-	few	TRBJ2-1	CASSIGSGGGLYNEQFF	TGTGCCAGTAGTATAGGGTCGGGCGGGGGCCTTTACAATGAGCAGTTCTTC
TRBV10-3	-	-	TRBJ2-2	CAITNPAGAGELFF	TGTGCCATCACCAACCCGGCAGGGGCCGGGGAGCTGTTTTTT
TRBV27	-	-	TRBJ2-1	CASSLLSVGVDEQFF	TGTGCCAGCAGTCTCCTAAGCGTTGGAGTAGATGAGCAGTTCTTC
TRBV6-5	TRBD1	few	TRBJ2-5	CASSSEGARRETQYF	TGTGCCAGCAGTTCCGAGGGGGCTAGGAGAGAGACCCAGTACTTC
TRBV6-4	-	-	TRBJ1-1	CASSASSNTEAFF	TGTGCCAGCAGTGCCTCCTCGAACACTGAAGCTTTCTTT
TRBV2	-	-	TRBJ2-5	CASSDPGLPQETQYF	TGTGCCAGCAGTGATCCGGGACTCCCTCAAGAGACCCAGTACTTC
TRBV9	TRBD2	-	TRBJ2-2	CASSVAVLAGTGELFF	TGTGCCAGCAGCGTAGCAGTCCTAGCGGGCACCGGGGAGCTGTTTTTT
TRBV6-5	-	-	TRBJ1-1	CASSYSATPMNTEAFF	TGTGCCAGCAGTTACTCGGCGACACCGATGAACACTGAAGCTTTCTTT
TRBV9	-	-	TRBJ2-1	CASSVGPQLANEQFF	TGTGCCAGCAGCGTAGGCCCCCAACTAGCCAATGAGCAGTTCTTC
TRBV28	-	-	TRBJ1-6	CASRGGYNSPLHF	TGTGCCAGCAGGGGGGGATATAATTCACCCCTCCACTTT
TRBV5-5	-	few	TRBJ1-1	CASSLGPGTEAFF	TGTGCCAGCAGCTTGGGTCCGGGAACTGAAGCTTTCTTT
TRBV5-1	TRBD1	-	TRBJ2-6	CASSLVGQGPSGANVLTF	TGCGCCAGCAGCTTGGTGGGACAGGGGCCCTCTGGGGCCAACGTCCTGACTTTC
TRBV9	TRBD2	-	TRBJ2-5	CVSSVDGTSGRETQYF	TGTGTCAGCAGCGTAGATGGGACTAGTGGGAGGGAGACCCAGTACTTC
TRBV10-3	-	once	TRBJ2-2	CALGGVTGELFF	TGTGCCCTCGGAGGGGTTACCGGGGAGCTGTTTTTT
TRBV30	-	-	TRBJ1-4	CAWSDRTNEKLFF	TGTGCCTGGAGTGACCGGACTAATGAAAAACTGTTTTTT